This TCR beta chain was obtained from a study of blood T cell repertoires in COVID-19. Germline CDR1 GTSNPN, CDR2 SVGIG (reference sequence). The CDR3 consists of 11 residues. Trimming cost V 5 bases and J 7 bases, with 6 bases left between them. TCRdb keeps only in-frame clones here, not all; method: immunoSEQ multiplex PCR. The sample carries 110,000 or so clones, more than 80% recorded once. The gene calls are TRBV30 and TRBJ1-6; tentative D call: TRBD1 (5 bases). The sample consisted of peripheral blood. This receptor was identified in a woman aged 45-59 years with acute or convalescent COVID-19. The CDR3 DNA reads TGTGCCTGGGACAGAAATTCACCCCTCCACTTT. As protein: CAWDRNSPLHF.